This T cell receptor (beta chain) is from a study of vaccination effects on CD4 cells after COVID-19. CD4+ T cells specific for antigen were expanded with viral peptide pools by the ViraFEST assay before sequencing. Isolating CD4+ T cells followed 9 to 10 days of culture. Participants completed two doses of the BNT162b2 or mRNA-1273 vaccine. Germline V gene lookup returns CDR1 SGHKS and CDR2 YYEKEE (reference sequence). Unmatched junction bases numbered 5, after V lost 4 bases and J lost 10 bases. This CDR3 is 13 amino acids long. Comments on this clone: Its antigen is not identified.

Method: immunoSEQ multiplex PCR; TCRdb's copy keeps in-frame clones and lacks some. The sample has tens of thousands of clones, about 80% seen once; the top ten hold roughly 1.2%. The sequence was collected from a human donor who received a COVID-19 vaccine. V gene TRBV5-5 combines with J gene TRBJ1-6, with 7 bases matching TRBD1. This material consisted of CD4+ T cells from PBMCs cultured with HCoV-229E spike peptides, taken after COVID-19 vaccination. The CDR3 is CASSPDRVSPLHF. The CDR3 DNA reads as TGTGCCAGCAGCCCCGACAGGGTCTCACCCCTCCACTTT.